One sample yielded the 30 T cell receptor beta chains listed below, sequenced in a study of blood T cell repertoires in COVID-19. Sequencing was performed with immunoSEQ multiplex PCR; in TCRdb, only in-frame clones are kept and a portion is missing. The sample includes some 28,000 clones, 84% of them seen just once. Material: peripheral blood. The receptors were sampled from a man in his 70s with active COVID-19.

The genes are TRBV6-5 and TRBJ2-5; a possible D gene is TRBD2 (6 bases). V dropped 0 bases and J dropped 7 bases, with 12 bases sitting between them. Looked up from germline, CDR1 is MNHEY and CDR2 is SVGAGI. CDR3 length: 14 residues. As DNA, the CDR3 is TGTGCCAGCAGTTACTCGCGGGGCCTGGGGACCCAGTACTTC. Protein product: CASSYSRGLGTQYF.

Judged by abundance, this clone is medium-sized. The identical CDR3 is also encoded by other nucleotide sequences in the sample. The chain joins TRBV4-2 to TRBJ2-7; TRBD2 matches at 10 bases. This CDR3 is built from 17 residues. Germline V gene data show CDR1 as LGHNA and CDR2 as YNFKEQ. Trimming took 3 bases from V and 0 from J; bases not matched to a gene: 8. The CDR3 region has the DNA TGTGCCAGCAGCCAGGCTAGCGGGGGCCGAAGCTCCTACGAGCAGTACTTC. It encodes CASSQASGGRSSYEQYF.

J is TRBJ1-3 and V is TRBV2, with D perhaps TRBD1 (6 bases). There are 15 residues in the CDR3. Germline V gene data show CDR1 as SNHLY and CDR2 as FYNNEI. Trimming took off 5 bases at V and 2 bases at J, with 13 bases between the two ends. The CDR3 nucleotides read TGTGCCAGCAGTCTCACAGGGTTGCCTGGAAACACCATATATTTT. The encoded protein is CASSLTGLPGNTIYF.

The chain has TRBV11-3 and TRBJ2-7, with unresolved D. The CDR3 is made up of 15 amino acids. The germline V gene encodes CDR1 SGHNT and CDR2 YENEEA. Deletions cut 3 bases from V and 0 bases from J, with 12 bases between. CDR3 nucleotides: TGTGCCAGCAGCTTCGGTTCCCTTCCCTCCTACGAGCAGTACTTC. Its protein product is CASSFGSLPSYEQYF.

The chain couples TRBV2 to TRBJ1-5; no firm D call. The CDR3 is made up of 13 amino acids. Germline CDR1 reads SNHLY; CDR2 reads FYNNEI. V lost 7 bases to trimming and J lost 10 bases, with 17 bases between them. The CDR3 spells CASKALWAQPQHF. CDR3 bases: TGTGCCAGCAAGGCGTTGTGGGCACAACCCCAGCATTTT.

The V gene is TRBV6-6, the J gene TRBJ1-2, with 7 bases fitting TRBD1. This CDR3 spans 14 amino acids. The J segment lost 7 bases and the V segment lost 0 bases, leaving 5 bases of the junction unmatched. The germline gives CDR1 MNHNY, CDR2 SVGAGI (reference sequence). CDR3 in amino acids: CASSYSQGFSGYTF. The DNA of the CDR3 is TGTGCCAGCAGTTACTCACAGGGGTTTAGTGGCTACACCTTC.

V and J are TRBV2 and TRBJ2-7; 8 nucleotides match TRBD1. CDR3 length: 13 amino acids. Germline CDR1 and CDR2: SNHLY and FYNNEI. The V segment lost 7 bases and the J segment 0 bases; nucleotides outside the gene matches: 2. The CDR3 loop is CASMDRDSYEQYF. The CDR3 nucleotides read TGTGCCAGCATGGACAGGGACTCCTACGAGCAGTACTTC.

CDR3 nucleotide sequence: TGTGCCAGCACTTATACTCCAGGGGGCGTGGGATTCAATCAGCCCCAGCATTTT. Translated, it gives CASTYTPGGVGFNQPQHF. This rearrangement joins TRBV28 to TRBJ1-5, with TRBD1 matching 8 bases. This CDR3 contains 18 residues. Germline lookup yields CDR1 MDHEN and CDR2 SYDVKM. V was clipped by 7 bases and J by 3 bases; unmatched bases: 17.

This clone was detected a few times. This same CDR3 is encoded by further DNA sequences in the sample. The chain carries TRBV5-5 and TRBJ1-2; TRBD1 agrees at 9 bases. Germline CDR1 reads SGHKS; CDR2 reads YYEKEE (reference sequence). The CDR3 is 14 residues long. Trimming at V came to 0 bases and at J to 6 bases, leaving 3 bases not matched to a gene. CDR3 sequence: CASSLDRGRDGYTF. CDR3 sequence (DNA): TGTGCCAGCAGCTTGGACAGGGGGCGGGATGGCTACACCTTC.

The genes are TRBV12-3 or TRBV12-4 and TRBJ1-5; TRBD1 matches 7 bases. The CDR3 loop spans 13 amino acids. J was trimmed by 0 bases and V by 8 bases; bases with no gene match: 1. In DNA form, the CDR3 reads TGTGCCAGCGGGACAGTTAGCAATCAGCCCCAGCATTTT. Translated, it gives CASGTVSNQPQHF.

The chain combines TRBV28 with TRBJ2-5; 9 bases fit TRBD1. Trimming took 2 bases from V and 4 from J; bases not matched to a gene: 5. This CDR3 spans 15 amino acids. Germline CDR1 reads MDHEN; CDR2 reads SYDVKM. CDR3 in amino acids: CASSLTTGGAETQYF. DNA of the CDR3: TGTGCCAGCAGTTTAACTACAGGGGGCGCAGAGACCCAGTACTTC.

The rearrangement joins TRBV9 to TRBJ2-7; 7 nucleotides line up with TRBD1. The junction had 2 bases not matched to a gene; V was cut back by 0 bases and J by 2 bases. CDR3 length: 14 amino acids. The V gene's germline CDR1 is SGDLS and CDR2 YYNGEE. The CDR3 sequence is CASSVGDRPYEQYF. CDR3 nucleotides: TGTGCCAGCAGCGTAGGGGACAGACCCTACGAGCAGTACTTC.

Here the CDR3 reads CASSKIAGVNSPLHF. In DNA, the CDR3 is TGTGCCAGCAGCAAGATCGCAGGGGTTAATTCACCCCTCCACTTT. V usage is TRBV21-1 and J usage is TRBJ1-6; no DNA check was done on the table's D call, TRBD1. TRBV21-1 is a documented pseudogene. This CDR3 region has 15 residues.

The V call is TRBV5-8, the J call TRBJ2-5, with D tentatively TRBD1 (5 bases). The CDR3 consists of 12 residues. Germline-derived CDR1 and CDR2 are SGHTS and YDEGEE. Trimming cost V 4 bases and J 7 bases, with 11 bases left between them. In nucleotides, the CDR3 is TGTGCCAGCAGCGCGGAAGGGGTGACCCAGTACTTC. Its translation: CASSAEGVTQYF.

This chain links TRBV25-1 with TRBJ2-5; 8 bases match TRBD1. After removal of 0 bases from V and 1 base from J, the junction contained 7 bases not matched to a gene. Germline V gene lookup returns CDR1 MGHDK and CDR2 SYGVNS. The CDR3 sequence is 17 residues long. The CDR3 region has the DNA TGTGCCAGCAGTGAATATATAGGTGGACAGGGCCAAGAGACCCAGTACTTC. Its protein is CASSEYIGGQGQETQYF.

The rearrangement joins TRBV30 to TRBJ1-4; D is ambiguous. Germline CDR1 reads GTSNPN; CDR2 reads SVGIG (reference sequence). This CDR3 is 13 amino acids long. V lost 0 bases, J lost 7 bases, and 9 bases lay in between. CDR3: CAWSVSGSEKLFF. The CDR3 coding sequence is TGTGCCTGGAGTGTATCGGGTAGTGAAAAACTGTTTTTT.

V gene TRBV5-1 combines with J gene TRBJ2-3; TRBD2 is a possible D gene (6 bases). Germline CDR1 reads SGHRS; CDR2 reads YFSETQ. The CDR3 loop spans 14 amino acids. The V gene lost 4 bases and the J gene lost 4 bases, with 13 bases spanning the gap. The CDR3 DNA follows: TGCGCCAGCAGCGTTTCTCGGGAGTCAGATACGCAGTATTTT. Translated, it gives CASSVSRESDTQYF.

The genes are TRBV15 and TRBJ2-2; TRBD2 is a possible D gene (7 bases). Germline V gives CDR1 LNHNV, CDR2 YYDKDF (reference sequence). CDR3 length equals 17 residues. V was clipped by 0 bases and J by 4 bases, with 15 bases between them. The CDR3 region has the DNA TGTGCCACCAGCAGAGATTCGGGGGGCCGACTCACCGGGGAGCTGTTTTTT. Encoded protein: CATSRDSGGRLTGELFF.

This chain joins TRBV7-6 and TRBJ1-6, with 8 bases that match TRBD1. The CDR3 length is 17 residues. The junction had 9 bases not matched to a gene; V was cut back by 1 base and J by 7 bases. The germline V gene has CDR1 SGHVS and CDR2 FNYEAQ. CDR3: CASSLDLRGLGNSPLHF. The CDR3 bases are TGTGCCAGCAGCTTAGATCTCAGGGGGCTCGGAAATTCACCCCTCCACTTT.

In its sample, this clone was seen once. V and J are TRBV5-8 and TRBJ1-1, with D possibly TRBD1 on 6 matching bases. V lost 4 bases and J 3 bases, leaving 10 bases between the germline ends. Germline V gene sequence: CDR1 SGHTS, CDR2 YDEGEE. This CDR3 region has 13 residues. CDR3 DNA: TGTGCCAGCAGCGTCGGGGGGCACACTGAAGCTTTCTTT. Protein product: CASSVGGHTEAFF.

This chain uses TRBV19 with TRBJ1-5, with 7 bases aligning to TRBD1. CDR1 is LNHDA, CDR2 SQIVND, per germline (reference sequence). This CDR3 is 15 amino acids long. V was clipped by 7 bases and J by 4 bases; unmatched bases: 10. Here the CDR3 DNA reads TGTGCCAGTACCGCTACAGGGGTGGTAAATCAGCCCCAGCATTTT. As protein: CASTATGVVNQPQHF.

The chain is built from TRBV3-1 (or the pseudogene TRBV3-2) and TRBJ2-1; possible D gene TRBD1, 6 bases. With 4 bases removed from V and 6 bases from J, the gap between germline ends came to 16 bases. CDR3 length: 15 residues. CDR1 is LGHDT and CDR2 is YNNKEL in the germline V gene (reference sequence). The CDR3 coding sequence is TGTGCCAGCAGCCCAGGGACAATACTAGGCAATGAGCAGTTCTTC. Amino acids: CASSPGTILGNEQFF.

The chain recombines TRBV19 with TRBJ1-6; no clear D gene. The CDR3 consists of 12 residues. Trimming left V 9 bases short and J 6 bases short, with 9 bases between. From germline, CDR1 is LNHDA and CDR2 SQIVND (reference sequence). CDR3 sequence: CASGERNSPLHF. The CDR3 coding sequence is TGTGCCAGCGGGGAACGTAATTCACCCCTCCACTTT.

This clone was detected once. The chain recombines TRBV11-2 with TRBJ2-2; TRBD2 might be the D (5 bases). Germline CDR1 reads SGHAT; CDR2 reads FQNNGV. This CDR3 spans 15 amino acids. Trimming took off 6 bases at V and 9 bases at J, with 20 bases between the two ends. Here the CDR3 reads CASRRGGGTGRELFF. CDR3 DNA sequence: TGTGCCAGCAGGAGAGGAGGAGGTACCGGCCGGGAGCTGTTTTTT. The variable domain in full, completed from reference TRBV11-2 and TRBJ2-2, reads EAGVAQSPRYKIIEKRQSVAFWCNPISGHATLYWYQQILGQGPKLLIQFQNNGVVDDSQLPKDRFSAERLKGVDSTLKIQPAKLEDSAVYLCASRRGGGTGRELFFGEGSRLTVL.

V is TRBV19 and J is TRBJ1-5, with D perhaps matching TRBD1 (6 bases). This CDR3 is 16 amino acids long. The ends were cut back, 5 bases at V and 2 bases at J, with 16 bases in the middle. CDR1 LNHDA and CDR2 SQIVND come from the germline V gene (reference sequence). CDR3 loop: CASSFGQGMGNQPQHF. The CDR3 DNA reads TGTGCCAGTAGTTTTGGGCAGGGGATGGGCAATCAGCCCCAGCATTTT.

V and J are TRBV24-1 and TRBJ2-6; D unclear. V lost 3 bases to trimming and J lost 13 bases, with 9 bases between them. The CDR3 consists of 12 residues. CDR1 KGHDR and CDR2 SFDVKD come from the germline V gene. The CDR3 DNA is TGTGCCACCAGTGATCCCTTAAATGTCCTGACTTTC. It yields the protein CATSDPLNVLTF.

The rearrangement uses TRBV3-1 (or the pseudogene TRBV3-2) and TRBJ1-3; 10 positions match TRBD1. The trim removed 4 bases at V and 2 bases at J, leaving 8 bases unmatched. CDR1 is LGHDT and CDR2 is YNNKEL in the germline V gene (reference sequence). There are 17 residues in the CDR3. CDR3 nucleotides: TGTGCCAGCAGCCCCCGTGGACAGGGGGTCCCTGGAAACACCATATATTTT. Its protein product is CASSPRGQGVPGNTIYF.

This clone turned up a few times. CDR3 protein: CAWSATGWNSPLHF. CDR3 coding DNA: TGTGCCTGGAGCGCGACAGGGTGGAATTCACCCCTCCACTTT. V usage is TRBV30 and J usage is TRBJ1-6, with 7 positions matching TRBD1. Germline CDR1 GTSNPN, CDR2 SVGIG (reference sequence). The CDR3 spans 14 residues. Losses at the gene ends were 3 bases for V and 7 bases for J; bases not matched to a gene: 6.

This chain joins TRBV11-2 and TRBJ2-7; 9 bases are a match to TRBD2. J lost 0 bases, V lost 0 bases, and 3 bases had no gene match. The length of the CDR3 is 16 residues. Germline CDR1 reads SGHAT; CDR2 reads FQNNGV. The CDR3 region has the DNA TGTGCCAGCAGCTTAGAGTCTAGCGGGGCCTCCTACGAGCAGTACTTC. Translation: CASSLESSGASYEQYF.

This clone is medium-sized in the sample. The chain has TRBV10-1 and TRBJ1-5, with D possibly matching TRBD1 (6 bases). The germline V and J ends were trimmed by 2 bases and 5 bases, with 13 bases remaining between them. This CDR3 has 15 residues. CDR1 WNHNN and CDR2 SYGVQD come from the germline V gene (reference sequence). CDR3 in DNA: TGCGCCAGCAGTGAGAAGAAGCAGGGGCATCAGCCCCAGCATTTT. This translates into CASSEKKQGHQPQHF.